A selection of T cell receptor beta chains follows, all from one sample in a study of beta chain features in type 1 diabetes. The method was immunoSEQ multiplex PCR; TCRdb's version includes in-frame clones alone and lacks a portion of them. The sample yields 680,000 or so clones, roughly 12% seen once. Source material: naive CD4+ T cells from blood. The receptors shown here come from a man younger than 35 with type 1 diabetes. CDR3s include the opening cysteine and the closing phenylalanine or tryptophan. D genes are given only for firm matches. The size entry is marked missing in some rows and otherwise reads once, few, many or a size class.

V: TRBV7-2
J: TRBJ2-1
D: TRBD2
size: .
DNA: TGTGCCAGCAGGCCAGCGGGGGCCCCCGCACATGAGCAGTTCTTC
CDR3: CASRPAGAPAHEQFF

V: TRBV5-1
J: TRBJ2-5
D: .
size: few
DNA: TGCGCCAGCAGCTGGAACAGGGCGGGTGTGGAGACCCAGTACTTC
CDR3: CASSWNRAGVETQYF

V: TRBV15
J: TRBJ1-1
D: .
size: .
DNA: TGTGCCACCAGCAGGGACAGGAACACTGAAGCTTTCTTT
CDR3: CATSRDRNTEAFF

V: TRBV4-1
J: TRBJ2-3
D: .
size: .
DNA: TGCGCCAGCAGCCAAGGGGCAGGGCCAGATACGCAGTATTTT
CDR3: CASSQGAGPDTQYF

V: TRBV29-1
J: TRBJ1-1
D: .
size: .
DNA: TGCAGCGTTGGGGGGCGGCTCATGAACACTGAAGCTTTCTTT
CDR3: CSVGGRLMNTEAFF

V: TRBV28
J: TRBJ1-2
D: .
size: .
DNA: TGTGCCAGCACCCGTGGGGGGCGATTGGGTGGCTACACCTTC
CDR3: CASTRGGRLGGYTF

V: TRBV7-8
J: TRBJ1-1
D: .
size: .
DNA: TGTGCCAGCATGGCGGGAGGGGCAGCTTTCTTT
CDR3: CASMAGGAAFF

V: TRBV7-2
J: TRBJ2-2
D: TRBD1
size: few
DNA: TGTGCCAGCAGCGTACAGGGGGCAGCGAACACCGGGGAGCTGTTTTTT
CDR3: CASSVQGAANTGELFF

V: TRBV9
J: TRBJ2-5
D: TRBD1
size: .
DNA: TGTGCCAGCAGCGTAGGGACAGGGGGCGCGGAGACCCAGTACTTC
CDR3: CASSVGTGGAETQYF

V: TRBV28
J: TRBJ2-7
D: .
size: few
DNA: TGTGCCAGCAGTTTAAACGGGGTGGGCTACGAGCAGTACTTC
CDR3: CASSLNGVGYEQYF

V: TRBV6-5
J: TRBJ1-2
D: TRBD1
size: few
DNA: TGTGCCAGCAGCCTTGGGGGACAGGGGTATGGCTACACCTTC
CDR3: CASSLGGQGYGYTF

V: TRBV29-1
J: TRBJ2-7
D: TRBD1
size: .
DNA: TGCAGCGTTGAAGATGCCTGGCCGGACAGGGGCACCTACGAGCAGTACTTC
CDR3: CSVEDAWPDRGTYEQYF

V: TRBV6-5
J: TRBJ1-6
D: .
size: .
DNA: TGTGCCAGCTCAGAAGGGGTTCCTAATTCACCCCTCCACTTT
CDR3: CASSEGVPNSPLHF

V: TRBV30
J: TRBJ2-3
D: TRBD2
size: .
DNA: TGTGCCTCGGAGGTTACTAGCGGTACAGATACGCAGTATTTT
CDR3: CASEVTSGTDTQYF

V: TRBV11-1
J: TRBJ2-5
D: .
size: .
DNA: TGTGCCAGCAGCCTACGGACAATCGAGACCCAGTACTTC
CDR3: CASSLRTIETQYF

V: TRBV13
J: TRBJ1-4
D: .
size: few
DNA: TGTGCCAGCAGCTTCCAACGGAGTGAAAAACTGTTTTTT
CDR3: CASSFQRSEKLFF

V: TRBV5-1
J: TRBJ1-5
D: TRBD1
size: .
DNA: TGCGCCAGCAGCTTGCAGGGGGCGAGCAATCAGCCCCAGCATTTT
CDR3: CASSLQGASNQPQHF

V: TRBV11-2
J: TRBJ2-7
D: TRBD1
size: few
DNA: TGTGCCAGCAGCTCGCCCAGGGGGCAGGTGTACGAGCAGTACTTC
CDR3: CASSSPRGQVYEQYF

V: TRBV25-1
J: TRBJ1-3
D: .
size: .
DNA: TGTGCCAGCAGCCAAACAGGGAACTCTGGAAACACCATATATTTT
CDR3: CASSQTGNSGNTIYF

V: TRBV30
J: TRBJ1-2
D: .
size: .
DNA: TGTGCCTGGAGTGTCCCAGAGTATGGCTACACCTTC
CDR3: CAWSVPEYGYTF

V: TRBV6-6
J: TRBJ2-7
D: .
size: .
DNA: TGTGCCAGCAGTTACCTGGGGGCCGCGCTCGAGCAGTACTTC
CDR3: CASSYLGAALEQYF

V: TRBV7-3
J: TRBJ2-5
D: TRBD1
size: few
DNA: TGTGCCAGCAGCGAGAACAGGGGCCCTCAAGAGACCCAGTACTTC
CDR3: CASSENRGPQETQYF

V: TRBV13
J: TRBJ1-4
D: .
size: .
DNA: TGTGCCAGCAGCTTAAACACAGGGCTCGGAAAACTGTTTTTT
CDR3: CASSLNTGLGKLFF

V: TRBV5-1
J: TRBJ2-1
D: .
size: few
DNA: TGCGCCAGCAGCTTGGGGCGACTAGGAGTCAATGAGCAGTTCTTC
CDR3: CASSLGRLGVNEQFF

V: TRBV7-7
J: TRBJ2-7
D: TRBD1
size: few
DNA: TGTGCTAGCAGCTCAAATGCCGGGACAGGGCTGTACTTC
CDR3: CASSSNAGTGLYF

V: TRBV7-9
J: TRBJ2-7
D: .
size: few
DNA: TGTGCCAGCAGCTACAGTAGCGACCCCTTCTACGAGCAGTACTTC
CDR3: CASSYSSDPFYEQYF

V: TRBV7-9
J: TRBJ2-3
D: .
size: .
DNA: TGTGCCAGCAGCTTAGCGCCTACTGATACGCAGTATTTT
CDR3: CASSLAPTDTQYF

V: TRBV30
J: TRBJ1-6
D: .
size: few
DNA: TGTGCCTGGAGTGGGCAGGACGTGGCACCCCTCCACTTT
CDR3: CAWSGQDVAPLHF

V: TRBV4-1
J: TRBJ1-6
D: TRBD1
size: few
DNA: TGCGCCAGCAGCCAAAGGACAGGGGATAATTCACCCCTCCACTTT
CDR3: CASSQRTGDNSPLHF

V: TRBV10-2
J: TRBJ1-2
D: TRBD1
size: few
DNA: TGCGCCACCGGAGACAGGGGACTGGGTGGCTACACCTTC
CDR3: CATGDRGLGGYTF

V: TRBV15
J: TRBJ1-3
D: .
size: few
DNA: TGTGCCACCAGCAGGATTATGTCAGACTCTGGAAACACCATATATTTT
CDR3: CATSRIMSDSGNTIYF

V: TRBV30
J: TRBJ1-3
D: .
size: .
DNA: TGTGCCTGGAGTGTGGGTAACACCATATATTTT
CDR3: CAWSVGNTIYF

V: TRBV23-1
J: TRBJ1-1
D: TRBD1
size: few
DNA: TGCGCCAGCAGTCACAGGGGGCCGGACACTGAAGCTTTCTTT
CDR3: CASSHRGPDTEAFF

V: TRBV18
J: TRBJ1-1
D: .
size: few
DNA: TGTGCCAGCTCACCGGCCACAGGGCCGGGTCCTGAAGCTTTCTTT
CDR3: CASSPATGPGPEAFF

V: TRBV10-3
J: TRBJ2-7
D: TRBD2
size: .
DNA: TGTGCCATCAGTAGAGCCCTCGGGACTAGCGGGGGGGCAGGCGAGCAGTACTTC
CDR3: CAISRALGTSGGAGEQYF

V: TRBV5-1
J: TRBJ2-7
D: TRBD1
size: few
DNA: TGCGCCAGCAGCTTTTATAACACCGGGACAGGGAACGAGCAGTACTTC
CDR3: CASSFYNTGTGNEQYF

V: TRBV5-1
J: TRBJ1-6
D: TRBD1
size: .
DNA: TGCGCCAGCAGCCAACAACAGGGGCGCGGGTCACCCCTCCACTTT
CDR3: CASSQQQGRGSPLHF

V: TRBV10-3
J: TRBJ1-2
D: TRBD1
size: few
DNA: TGTGCCATCAGTGGGGACAGTTATGGCTACACCTTC
CDR3: CAISGDSYGYTF

V: TRBV4-1
J: TRBJ1-5
D: TRBD1
size: few
DNA: TGCGCCAGCAGCCAAGGGTTGACAGGGGGCCATCAGCCCCAGCATTTT
CDR3: CASSQGLTGGHQPQHF

V: TRBV2
J: TRBJ1-2
D: TRBD1
size: few
DNA: TGTGCCAGCCCAGTAGAGCCGGGACAGGGGGCCTATGGCTACACCTTC
CDR3: CASPVEPGQGAYGYTF

V: TRBV29-1
J: TRBJ1-1
D: .
size: few
DNA: TGCAGCGTTGTTCGGAACACTGAAGCTTTCTTT
CDR3: CSVVRNTEAFF

V: TRBV29-1
J: TRBJ1-5
D: TRBD1
size: .
DNA: TGCAGCGTTGAAGACCAGGGCGCGGACAGGGGTCCGAATCAGCCCCAGCATTTT
CDR3: CSVEDQGADRGPNQPQHF

V: TRBV4-1
J: TRBJ2-1
D: TRBD2
size: few
DNA: TGCGCCAGCAGCCCACTAGCGGGGGTCTACAATGAGCAGTTCTTC
CDR3: CASSPLAGVYNEQFF

V: TRBV5-1
J: TRBJ1-5
D: .
size: once
DNA: TGCGCCAGCAGCTTGGTGGGCAATCAGCCCCAGCATTTT
CDR3: CASSLVGNQPQHF

V: TRBV10-3
J: TRBJ2-6
D: .
size: few
DNA: TGTGCCATCAGGGAGTCGGGCAGTCAGGCACGAGTCCTGACTTTC
CDR3: CAIRESGSQARVLTF

V: TRBV6-6
J: TRBJ2-2
D: .
size: few
DNA: TGTGCCAGCAGGTCGACCGCTGACACCGGGGAGCTGTTTTTT
CDR3: CASRSTADTGELFF

V: TRBV28
J: TRBJ2-7
D: TRBD1
size: .
DNA: TGTGCCAGCACCACAGGGGCTGAAAGCTCCTACGAGCAGTACTTC
CDR3: CASTTGAESSYEQYF

V: TRBV29-1
J: TRBJ1-1
D: .
size: few
DNA: TGCAGCGTTGGGGCCCCGCAGGGGCAGAACACTGAAGCTTTCTTT
CDR3: CSVGAPQGQNTEAFF

V: TRBV2
J: TRBJ2-3
D: TRBD2
size: few
DNA: TGTGCCAGCAGGCCTACCGGGACTAGCGGCACAGATACGCAGTATTTT
CDR3: CASRPTGTSGTDTQYF

V: TRBV6-5
J: TRBJ1-2
D: TRBD1
size: .
DNA: TGTGCCAGCAGTTTAGCCGGGACAGATCTACTCTATGGCTACACCTTC
CDR3: CASSLAGTDLLYGYTF

V: TRBV4-2
J: TRBJ1-2
D: .
size: .
DNA: TGTGCCAGCAGCCCCGGACCGACGAACTATGGCTACACCTTC
CDR3: CASSPGPTNYGYTF

V: TRBV28
J: TRBJ1-1
D: .
size: .
DNA: TGTGCCAGCAGTACCCGGAGGGTCACTGAAGCTTTCTTT
CDR3: CASSTRRVTEAFF

V: TRBV18
J: TRBJ1-4
D: TRBD1
size: .
DNA: TGTGCCAGCTCCCCTGACAGGGGGCTGGAAAAACTGTTTTTT
CDR3: CASSPDRGLEKLFF

V: TRBV18
J: TRBJ1-4
D: .
size: few
DNA: TGTGCCAGCTCACCAGGCCGAACAACTAATGAAAAACTGTTTTTT
CDR3: CASSPGRTTNEKLFF

V: TRBV7-9
J: TRBJ1-4
D: TRBD1
size: few
DNA: TGTGCCAGCAGCTTTAGACAGGGGAGTAATGAAAAACTGTTTTTT
CDR3: CASSFRQGSNEKLFF